This TCR beta chain emerged from a study of blood T cell repertoires in COVID-19. Study information: Samples came from the United States, Italy and Spain, spanning acute and convalescent COVID-19. PBMCs, B-cell-depleted T cells, or T cells provided the cDNA or gDNA that made up the material.

This clone was detected only a few times. Under the authors' procedure: From reference gene primer amplification, estimates of nucleated cell counts were derived. Method: immunoSEQ multiplex PCR; TCRdb's copy keeps in-frame clones and lacks some. The V and J calls and clone size are taken from that table; D and trimming were inferred from the DNA. The table shows 190,000 or so clones, with around nine tenths occurring only once. V was trimmed by 3 bases and J by 0 bases, leaving 5 bases between them. CDR3 length: 13 residues. Germline CDR1 and CDR2: SNHLY and FYNNEI. What was sequenced was peripheral blood. This chain uses TRBV2 with TRBJ1-2; D unresolved. This receptor was obtained from a woman aged 18-29 years who had recovered from COVID-19. The CDR3, as DNA: TGTGCCAGCAGTGACCACTCTAACTATGGCTACACCTTC. It translates to CASSDHSNYGYTF.